The T cell receptor (beta chain) under discussion was sequenced for a study of CD8 T cells in Susac syndrome. Study context: Susac syndrome patients were untreated, on corticosteroids with some adding intravenous immunoglobulin, or on intravenous immunoglobulin only.

V gave up 4 bases and J gave up 10 bases, with 14 bases separating them. This CDR3 has 13 amino acids. CDR1 GTSNPN and CDR2 SVGIG come from the germline V gene (reference sequence). RNA amounts of roughly 0.5 to 1 ug underwent reverse transcription with random hexamers. MiXCR, applied by TCRdb to the immunoSEQ multiplex PCR reads, yields one record per CDR3 protein. The profile shows some 96,000 distinct CDR3 sequences, about 93% of them singletons. The chain joins TRBV30 to TRBJ1-6; tentative D call: TRBD1 (6 bases). This TCR derives from a human donor with Susac syndrome. Sequencing used CD4+ T cells from PBMCs. The CDR3 protein is CAWIRGQGSPLHF. The CDR3 DNA reads as TGTGCCTGGATCAGGGGCCAGGGCTCACCCCTCCACTTT.